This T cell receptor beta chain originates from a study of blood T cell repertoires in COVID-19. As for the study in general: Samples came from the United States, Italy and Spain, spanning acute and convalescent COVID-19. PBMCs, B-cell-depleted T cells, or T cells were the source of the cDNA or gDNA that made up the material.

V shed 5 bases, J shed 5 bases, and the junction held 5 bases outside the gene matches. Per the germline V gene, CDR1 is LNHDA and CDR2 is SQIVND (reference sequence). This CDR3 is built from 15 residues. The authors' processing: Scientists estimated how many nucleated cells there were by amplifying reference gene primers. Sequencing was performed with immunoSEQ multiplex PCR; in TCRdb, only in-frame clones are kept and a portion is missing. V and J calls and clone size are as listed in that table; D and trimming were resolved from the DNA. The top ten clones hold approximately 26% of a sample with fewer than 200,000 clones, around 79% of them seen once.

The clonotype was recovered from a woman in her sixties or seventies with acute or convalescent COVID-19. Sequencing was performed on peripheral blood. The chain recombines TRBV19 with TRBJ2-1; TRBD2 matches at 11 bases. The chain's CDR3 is CASSRGLAVHNEQFF. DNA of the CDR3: TGTGCCAGTAGTCGGGGACTAGCGGTCCACAATGAGCAGTTCTTC.